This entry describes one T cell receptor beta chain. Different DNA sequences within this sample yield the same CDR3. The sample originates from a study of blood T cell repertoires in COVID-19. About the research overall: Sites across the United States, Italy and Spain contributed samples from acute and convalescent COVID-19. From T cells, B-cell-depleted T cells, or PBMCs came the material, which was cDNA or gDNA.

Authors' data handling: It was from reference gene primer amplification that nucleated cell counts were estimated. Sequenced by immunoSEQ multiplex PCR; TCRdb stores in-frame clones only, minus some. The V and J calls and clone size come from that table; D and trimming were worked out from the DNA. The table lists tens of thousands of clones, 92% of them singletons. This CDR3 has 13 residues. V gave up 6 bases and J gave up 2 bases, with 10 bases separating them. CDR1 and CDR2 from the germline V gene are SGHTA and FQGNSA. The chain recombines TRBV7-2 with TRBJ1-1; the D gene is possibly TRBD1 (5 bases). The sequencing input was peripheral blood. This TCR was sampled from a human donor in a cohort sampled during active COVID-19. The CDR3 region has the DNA TGTGCCAGCAGGGAGGGGCGTAACACTGAAGCTTTCTTT. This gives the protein CASREGRNTEAFF.